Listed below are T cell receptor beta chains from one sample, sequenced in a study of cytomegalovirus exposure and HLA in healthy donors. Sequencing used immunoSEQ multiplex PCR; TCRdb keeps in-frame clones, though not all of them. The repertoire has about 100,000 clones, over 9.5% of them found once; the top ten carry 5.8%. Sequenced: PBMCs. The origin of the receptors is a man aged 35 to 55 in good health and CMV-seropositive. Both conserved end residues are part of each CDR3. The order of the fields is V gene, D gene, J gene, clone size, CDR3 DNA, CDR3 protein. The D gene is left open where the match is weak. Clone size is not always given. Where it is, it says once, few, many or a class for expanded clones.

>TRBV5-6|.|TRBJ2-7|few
TGTGCCAGCAGCTTGGAGTTTGAGAGCTCCTTCCCTTACGAGCAGTACTTC
CASSLEFESSFPYEQYF
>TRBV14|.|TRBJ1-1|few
TGTGCCAGCAGCCGGACGGGATATGCCGGGGAGAACACTGAAGCTTTCTTT
CASSRTGYAGENTEAFF
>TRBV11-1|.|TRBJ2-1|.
TGTGCCAGCAGCCCCCAGCTGGGCGATGAGCAGTTCTTC
CASSPQLGDEQFF
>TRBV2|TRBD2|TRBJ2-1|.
TGTGCCAGCAGTGTACATCTAGCGGGAGGGACCGATGAGCAGTTCTTC
CASSVHLAGGTDEQFF
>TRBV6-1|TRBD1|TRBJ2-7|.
TGTGCCAGCCTTTCGACAGGGTACTACGAGCAGTACTTC
CASLSTGYYEQYF
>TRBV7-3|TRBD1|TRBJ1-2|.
TGTGCCAGCAGCGATTCCGGGACAGGGAGTGGCTACACCTTC
CASSDSGTGSGYTF
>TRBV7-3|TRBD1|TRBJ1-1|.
TGTGCCAGCAGCTTAAACAGGGGCGGGAACACTGAAGCTTTCTTT
CASSLNRGGNTEAFF
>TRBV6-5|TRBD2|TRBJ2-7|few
TGTGCCAGCAGTTATTTGGGGACTACTTACGAGCAGTACTTC
CASSYLGTTYEQYF
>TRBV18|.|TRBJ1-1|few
TGTGCCAGCTCACCAAGCGGACGGAGAAGTATGAACACTGAAGCTTTCTTT
CASSPSGRRSMNTEAFF
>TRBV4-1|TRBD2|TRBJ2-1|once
TGCGCCAGCAGCCCCCTAGCGGTATCCTACAATGAGCAGTTCTTC
CASSPLAVSYNEQFF
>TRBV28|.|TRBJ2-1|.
TGTGCCAGCAGTTCTAGCTCCTACAATGAGCAGTTCTTC
CASSSSSYNEQFF
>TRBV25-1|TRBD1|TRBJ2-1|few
TGTGCCAGCAGTGCCAGTGACAGGGGTTACAATGAGCAGTTCTTC
CASSASDRGYNEQFF
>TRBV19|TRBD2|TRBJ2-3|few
TGTGCCAGTAGTATAGCGGGAGGGCGAAGAGATACGCAGTATTTT
CASSIAGGRRDTQYF
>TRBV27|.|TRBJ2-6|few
TGTGCCAGCAGTTTATTCGCTAGCTCTGGGGCCAACGTCCTGACTTTC
CASSLFASSGANVLTF
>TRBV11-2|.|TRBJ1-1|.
TGTGCCAGCAAGACGGGAGTCCCGAACACTGAAGCTTTCTTT
CASKTGVPNTEAFF
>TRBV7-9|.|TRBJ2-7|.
TGTGCCAGCAGCTTAGGAGCATTACCCCACGAGCAGTACTTC
CASSLGALPHEQYF
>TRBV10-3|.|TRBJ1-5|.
TGTGCCATCAGTCCGGCCCCAATAACACAGGGTTGGCACCAGCCCCAGCATTTT
CAISPAPITQGWHQPQHF
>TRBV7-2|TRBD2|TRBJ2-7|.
TGTGCCAGCAGCTTCGATGGCGGGAGAGTATACGAGCAGTACTTC
CASSFDGGRVYEQYF
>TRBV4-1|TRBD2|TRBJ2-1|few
TGCGCCAGCAGCCAGGACGGTAGCGGGACTTACAATGAGCAGTTCTTC
CASSQDGSGTYNEQFF
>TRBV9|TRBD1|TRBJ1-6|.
TGTGCCAGCAGCGCCGGGACAGCGATAGGTTCACCCCTCCACTTT
CASSAGTAIGSPLHF
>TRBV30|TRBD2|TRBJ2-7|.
TGTGCCTGGAGTTTACTAGCGGGCTCCTACGAGCAGTACTTC
CAWSLLAGSYEQYF
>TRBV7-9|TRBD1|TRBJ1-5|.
TGTGCCAGCAGCCCCAGGGGGGATCAGCCCCAGCATTTT
CASSPRGDQPQHF
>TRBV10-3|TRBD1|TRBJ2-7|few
TGTGCCATCAGTGAGTCTAAGGGGGCGCGCTACGAGCAGTACTTC
CAISESKGARYEQYF
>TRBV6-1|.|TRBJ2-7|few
TGTGCCAGTCTACAGGTCTACGAGCAGTACTTC
CASLQVYEQYF
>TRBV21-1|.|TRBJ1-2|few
TGTGCCACCCCGGTAGGGGCCTTGGAAAACTATGGCTACACCTTC
CATPVGALENYGYTF
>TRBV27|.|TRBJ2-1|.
TGTGCCAGCAGGACACTCATCGGCCTCTCCTACAATGAGCAGTTCTTC
CASRTLIGLSYNEQFF
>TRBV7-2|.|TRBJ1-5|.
TGTGCCAGCAGCTTATCCCAGGGACAGCCCCAGCATTTT
CASSLSQGQPQHF
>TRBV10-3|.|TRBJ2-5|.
TGTGCCATCAGTGACCTTAGCGGCCCTCAAGAGACCCAGTACTTC
CAISDLSGPQETQYF
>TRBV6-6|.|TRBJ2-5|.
TGTGCCAGCAGTTACGGGTGGGGCGAGACCCAGTACTTC
CASSYGWGETQYF
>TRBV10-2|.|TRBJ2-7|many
TGCGCCAGCAGTGAGCGGGGTCGCTACGAGCAGTACTTC
CASSERGRYEQYF
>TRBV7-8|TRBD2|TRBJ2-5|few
TGTGCCAGCAGCCCCCTGGGCGGGGGGACGTATGAGACCCAGTACTTC
CASSPLGGGTYETQYF
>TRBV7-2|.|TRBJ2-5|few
TGTGCCAGCAGCTTAGTTTGGGCCCAGGGGGGTATGGAGACCCAGTACTTC
CASSLVWAQGGMETQYF
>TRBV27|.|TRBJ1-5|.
TGTGCCAGCAGTTTAGGTAGCTATCAGCCCCAGCATTTT
CASSLGSYQPQHF
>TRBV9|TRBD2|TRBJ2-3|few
TGTGCCAGCACCAGCGGGAGAACGGGCTACCAGTATTTT
CASTSGRTGYQYF
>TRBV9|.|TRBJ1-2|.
TGTGCCAGCACCATTACTCCCACAGGAAACTATGGCTACACCTTC
CASTITPTGNYGYTF
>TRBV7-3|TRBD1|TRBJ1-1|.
TGTGCCAGCAGTCAATCCGGGACAGGGGGAGCTGAAGCTTTCTTT
CASSQSGTGGAEAFF
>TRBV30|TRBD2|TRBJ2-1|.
TGTGCCTGGAGTGTCCCTGGACTAGCGGGAAAGGCTGAGCAGTTCTTC
CAWSVPGLAGKAEQFF
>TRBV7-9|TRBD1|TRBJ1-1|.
TGTGCCAGCAGCTTGACCATGTCAGGGGGCAACACTGAAGCTTTCTTT
CASSLTMSGGNTEAFF
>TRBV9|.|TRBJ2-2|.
TGTGCCAGCAGCGTAGGGGGCAGACACGGGGAGCTGTTTTTT
CASSVGGRHGELFF
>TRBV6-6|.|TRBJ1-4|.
TGTGCCAGCAGGCACCTCAGTCCAACTAATGAAAAACTGTTTTTT
CASRHLSPTNEKLFF
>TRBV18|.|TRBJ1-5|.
TGTGCCAGCTCAGCCTCAGGGGAAAATCAGCCCCAGCATTTT
CASSASGENQPQHF
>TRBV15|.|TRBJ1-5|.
TGTGCCACCAGCAGAGATCTAACCGCTTCAAAGCCCCAGCATTTT
CATSRDLTASKPQHF
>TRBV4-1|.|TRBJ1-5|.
TGCGCCAGCAGCCGTCGTTCAGGGGAAAATCAGCCCCAGCATTTT
CASSRRSGENQPQHF
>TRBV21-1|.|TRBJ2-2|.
TGTGCCAGCAGCAAACCTCGGGACAGTAATGGCACCGGGGAGCTGTTTTTT
CASSKPRDSNGTGELFF
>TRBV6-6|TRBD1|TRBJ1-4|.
TGTGCCAGCAGTTCCCAGGGACAGGCAACTAATGAAAAACTGTTTTTT
CASSSQGQATNEKLFF
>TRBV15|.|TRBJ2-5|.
TGTGCCACCAGCAGAGATAACAGGGTCCGGGAGACCCAGTACTTC
CATSRDNRVRETQYF
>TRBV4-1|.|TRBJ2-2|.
TGCGCCAGCAGCCTACATATAACCGAGGGCGGGACGGGTTCTCGGGACACCGGGGAGCTGTTTTTT
CASSLHITEGGTGSRDTGELFF
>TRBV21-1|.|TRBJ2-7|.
TGTGCCAGCAGCAAGGACTATCAACGTCCCTACGAGCAGTACTTC
CASSKDYQRPYEQYF
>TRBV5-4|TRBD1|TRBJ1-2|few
TGTGCCAGCAGCCGGGGACAGGGGGCCTCTAACACCTTC
CASSRGQGASNTF
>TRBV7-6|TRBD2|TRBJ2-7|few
TGTGCCAGCAGCAGCGCCTTAGGACTAGCGGGAGACCGGGAGCAGTACTTC
CASSSALGLAGDREQYF
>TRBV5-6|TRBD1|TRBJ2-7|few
TGTGCCAGCAGCTGGGGGACAGCCACCTACGAGCAGTACTTC
CASSWGTATYEQYF
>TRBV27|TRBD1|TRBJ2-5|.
TGTGCCAGCGGGTCCGGGACAGGGGGCAAAGAGACCCAGTACTTC
CASGSGTGGKETQYF
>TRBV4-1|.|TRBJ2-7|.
TGCGCCAGCAGCCAAGGCAAACCTTGGCCTCCCTACGAGCAGTACTTC
CASSQGKPWPPYEQYF
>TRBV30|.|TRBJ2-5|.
TGTGCCTGGGGACAGCATGGGGAGACCCAGTACTTC
CAWGQHGETQYF